This TCR beta chain derives from a study of control samples from healthy donors and cancer patients. Data came from immunoSEQ multiplex PCR; TCRdb stores just in-frame clones and leaves some out. The sample carries 150,000 or so clones, roughly 90% recorded once. The CDR3 spans 14 residues. CDR1 SNHLY and CDR2 FYNNEI come from the germline V gene. V lost 5 bases to trimming and J lost 11 bases, with 19 bases between them. Sequencing used blood. This chain connects TRBV2 to TRBJ1-5; a possible D gene is TRBD1 (5 bases). This receptor was taken from a woman aged 25-40 years in good health. The CDR3 is CASSPRGERSTQHF. CDR3 coding DNA: TGTGCCAGCAGTCCTCGGGGGGAAAGGTCGACCCAGCATTTT.